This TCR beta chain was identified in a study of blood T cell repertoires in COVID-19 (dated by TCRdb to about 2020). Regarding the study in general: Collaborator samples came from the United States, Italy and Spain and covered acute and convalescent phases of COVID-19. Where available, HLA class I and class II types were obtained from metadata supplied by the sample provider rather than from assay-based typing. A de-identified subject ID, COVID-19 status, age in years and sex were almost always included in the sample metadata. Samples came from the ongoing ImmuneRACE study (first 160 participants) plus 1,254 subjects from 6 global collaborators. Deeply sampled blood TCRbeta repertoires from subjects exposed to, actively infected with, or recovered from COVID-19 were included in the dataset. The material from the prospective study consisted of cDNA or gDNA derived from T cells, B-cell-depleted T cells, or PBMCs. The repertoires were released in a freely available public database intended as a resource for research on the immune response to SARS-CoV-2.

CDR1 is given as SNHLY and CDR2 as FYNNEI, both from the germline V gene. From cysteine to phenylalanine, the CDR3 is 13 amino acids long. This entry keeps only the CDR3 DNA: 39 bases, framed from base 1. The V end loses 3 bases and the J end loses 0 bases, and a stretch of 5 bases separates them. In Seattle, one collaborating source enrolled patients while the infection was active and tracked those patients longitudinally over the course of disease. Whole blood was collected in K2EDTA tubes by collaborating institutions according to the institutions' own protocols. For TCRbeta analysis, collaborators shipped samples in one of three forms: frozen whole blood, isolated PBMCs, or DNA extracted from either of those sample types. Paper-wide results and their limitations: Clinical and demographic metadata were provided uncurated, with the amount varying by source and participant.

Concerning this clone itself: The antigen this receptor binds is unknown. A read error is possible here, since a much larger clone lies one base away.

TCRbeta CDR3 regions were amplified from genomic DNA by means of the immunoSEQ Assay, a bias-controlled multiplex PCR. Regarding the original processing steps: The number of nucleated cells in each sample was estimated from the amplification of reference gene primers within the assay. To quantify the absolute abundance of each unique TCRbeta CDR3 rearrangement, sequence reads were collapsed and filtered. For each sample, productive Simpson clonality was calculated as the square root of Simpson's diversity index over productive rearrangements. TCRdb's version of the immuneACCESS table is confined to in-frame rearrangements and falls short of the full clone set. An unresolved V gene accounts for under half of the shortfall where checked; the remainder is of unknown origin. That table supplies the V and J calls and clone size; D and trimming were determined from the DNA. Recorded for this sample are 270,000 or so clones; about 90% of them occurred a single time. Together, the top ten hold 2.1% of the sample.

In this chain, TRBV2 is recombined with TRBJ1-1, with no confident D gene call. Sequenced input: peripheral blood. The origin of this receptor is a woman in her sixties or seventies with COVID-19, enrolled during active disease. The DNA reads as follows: TGTGCCAGCAGTGACGGGATGAACACTGAAGCTTTCTTT. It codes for CASSDGMNTEAFF.